One sample yielded the 32 T cell receptor beta chains listed below, sequenced in a study of blood T cell repertoires in COVID-19. Assay used: immunoSEQ multiplex PCR; TCRdb lists only in-frame clones, some missing. The sample yields about 180,000 clones, about 84% seen once. The source material was peripheral blood. Every receptor here comes from a human donor in a cohort sampled during active COVID-19.

The chain has TRBV7-9 and TRBJ2-1; TRBD1 might be the D (5 bases). The CDR3 loop spans 17 amino acids. V was clipped by 4 bases and J by 7 bases, with 23 bases between them. Germline lookup yields CDR1 SEHNR and CDR2 FQNEAQ (reference sequence). CDR3 nucleotide sequence: TGTGCCAGCAGCTCCTATGTGGGATCGGACATGGTTAATGAGCAGTTCTTC. Its protein is CASSSYVGSDMVNEQFF.

V usage is TRBV4-2 and J usage is TRBJ1-4, with TRBD1 identical over 9 bases. The V segment lost 3 bases and the J segment 2 bases; nucleotides outside the gene matches: 10. CDR3 length: 18 residues. Per germline, CDR1 LGHNA and CDR2 YNFKEQ. CDR3 DNA sequence: TGTGCCAGCAGCCAGGAAAGACAGGGGGGGACTACTAATGAAAAACTGTTTTTT. It specifies CASSQERQGGTTNEKLFF.

The CDR3 DNA follows: TGTGCCAGCAGCCGACACCTCGGGGGAGGAACCTACAATGAGCAGTTCTTC. It translates to CASSRHLGGGTYNEQFF. The rearrangement uses TRBV7-9 and TRBJ2-1; D is possibly TRBD2 (6 bases). The germline V and J ends were trimmed by 5 bases and 2 bases, with 19 bases remaining between them. The CDR3 covers 17 residues. Germline CDR1 and CDR2: SEHNR and FQNEAQ (reference sequence).

This clone has only one observation. The chain's CDR3 is CASSLQGAFAEKLFF. The CDR3 region has the DNA TGTGCCAGCAGCCTACAGGGGGCGTTCGCTGAAAAACTGTTTTTT. This rearrangement joins TRBV7-2 to TRBJ1-4; 9 bases fit TRBD1. Germline V lookup: CDR1 SGHTA, CDR2 FQGNSA. The CDR3 consists of 15 residues. The junction had 8 bases not matched to a gene; V was cut back by 5 bases and J by 7 bases.

About this clone: This specimen includes other DNA sequences encoding the same CDR3. The CDR3 here is CASSLGQSNQPQHF. CDR3 DNA: TGTGCCAGCAGCTTAGGTCAGAGCAATCAGCCCCAGCATTTT. The chain carries TRBV7-9 and TRBJ1-5; no clear D gene. Looked up from germline, CDR1 is SEHNR and CDR2 is FQNEAQ (reference sequence). The CDR3 runs 14 residues. The ends were cut back, 1 base at V and 1 base at J, with 5 bases in the middle.

The chain is built from TRBV25-1 and TRBJ1-2; D remains unclear. CDR3 length: 13 amino acids. CDR1 is MGHDK and CDR2 is SYGVNS in the germline V gene. Trimming took 4 bases from V and 5 from J, leaving 11 bases between them. The CDR3 DNA sequence: TGTGCCAGCAGTGGACTGAAGTCTTATGGCTACACCTTC. The encoded protein is CASSGLKSYGYTF.

The gene calls are TRBV29-1 and TRBJ1-1; D not certain. V lost 6 bases and J lost 7, with 18 bases in between. The CDR3 has 13 amino acids. CDR1 is SQVTM and CDR2 is ANQGSEA in the germline V gene. The CDR3 reads CSVELGGALEAFF. As DNA, the CDR3 is TGCAGCGTAGAACTCGGCGGAGCACTTGAAGCTTTCTTT.

The J gene is TRBJ1-6, the V gene TRBV2; a weak D match, TRBD1 (5 bases). The CDR3 extends over 13 amino acids. Trimming cost V 4 bases and J 8 bases, with 9 bases left between them. The germline V gene has CDR1 SNHLY and CDR2 FYNNEI. CDR3 in amino acids: CASSVARDSPLHF. The CDR3 DNA reads as TGTGCCAGCAGTGTGGCCAGGGATTCACCCCTCCACTTT.

The chain combines TRBV7-2 with TRBJ2-3; tentative D call: TRBD2 (5 bases). Germline CDR1 reads SGHTA; CDR2 reads FQGNSA. The V end was cut by 2 bases, the J end by 4 bases, with 10 bases between. The CDR3 covers 14 residues. CDR3 sequence reads: CASSLRAGADTQYF. The CDR3 coding sequence is TGTGCCAGCAGCTTACGGGCGGGCGCAGATACGCAGTATTTT.

This chain uses TRBV5-1 with TRBJ2-5, with 8 bases that match TRBD1. The J segment lost 7 bases and the V segment lost 0 bases, leaving 8 bases of the junction unmatched. The CDR3 runs to 15 residues. CDR1 and CDR2 from the germline V gene are SGHRS and YFSETQ. Here the CDR3 DNA reads TGCGCCAGCAGCTTGGGGACCGACAGGGGTTGGACCCAGTACTTC. Translation: CASSLGTDRGWTQYF. The whole variable domain, filled in from reference TRBV5-1 and TRBJ2-5, reads KAGVTQTPRYLIKTRGQQVTLSCSPISGHRSVSWYQQTPGQGLQFLFEYFSETQRNKGNFPGRFSGRQFSNSRSEMNVSTLELGDSALYLCASSLGTDRGWTQYFGPGTRLLVL.

This chain connects TRBV29-1 to TRBJ1-1, with unresolved D. This CDR3 is built from 13 residues. In germline, CDR1 is SQVTM, CDR2 ANQGSEA. Trimming stripped 1 base from V and 2 bases from J, with 8 bases between. CDR3 in amino acids: CSVEGNLNTEAFF. In DNA, the CDR3 is TGCAGCGTTGAAGGCAACCTAAACACTGAAGCTTTCTTT.

The chain couples TRBV5-1 to TRBJ2-7; D might be TRBD2 (6 bases). The CDR3 is 15 amino acids. Between the trimmed V and J ends, which lost 4 bases and 0 bases, there was a span of 14 bases. Per germline, CDR1 SGHRS and CDR2 YFSETQ. In nucleotides, the CDR3 is TGCGCCAGCAGCCCTGATGGGGGGTACTCCTACGAGCAGTACTTC. Protein sequence: CASSPDGGYSYEQYF. Based on the CDR3 plus reference TRBV5-1 and TRBJ2-7, the full variable domain is KAGVTQTPRYLIKTRGQQVTLSCSPISGHRSVSWYQQTPGQGLQFLFEYFSETQRNKGNFPGRFSGRQFSNSRSEMNVSTLELGDSALYLCASSPDGGYSYEQYFGPGTRLTVT.

The V call is TRBV12-5, the J call TRBJ1-2; D gene ambiguous. Per germline, CDR1 LGHNT and CDR2 FRNRAP. The CDR3 spans 17 residues. Trimming removed 0 bases at V and 4 bases at J, with 18 bases between. CDR3 sequence reads: CASGLVLALVPSYGYTF. CDR3 DNA sequence: TGTGCTAGTGGTTTGGTACTAGCCCTTGTCCCCTCCTATGGCTACACCTTC.

V usage is TRBV7-7 and J usage is TRBJ1-6, with a possible D match to TRBD1 (5 bases). This CDR3 is 9 amino acids long. From germline, CDR1 is SSHAT and CDR2 FNYEAQ (reference sequence). V lost 11 bases and J lost 14, with 10 bases in between. This CDR3 reads CAQGGTLHF. The DNA of the CDR3 is TGTGCCCAGGGAGGCACCCTCCACTTT.

This chain uses TRBV7-6 with TRBJ2-1; a weak D match, TRBD1 (5 bases). Deletions cut 5 bases from V and 4 bases from J, with 12 bases between. In germline, CDR1 is SGHVS, CDR2 FNYEAQ. This CDR3 spans 14 amino acids. In nucleotides, the CDR3 is TGTGCCAGCAGCCCCGCAGGACAATACAATGAGCAGTTCTTC. Translation gives CASSPAGQYNEQFF.

The chain has TRBV6-5 and TRBJ1-2; 7 bases match TRBD1. This CDR3 contains 15 residues. With V trimmed by 0 bases and J by 8 bases, 9 bases remained unmatched. Germline V gives CDR1 MNHEY, CDR2 SVGAGI. The CDR3 loop reads CASSYSTTGAEGYTF. In DNA form, the CDR3 reads TGTGCCAGCAGTTACTCTACTACAGGGGCGGAAGGCTACACCTTC.

This clone has more than one count but fewer than ten. Mismatch with germline at one junction end may stem from a read error. The gene calls are TRBV19 and TRBJ2-7; no firm D call. The CDR3 is made up of 9 amino acids. Germline CDR1 is LNHDA and CDR2 is SQIVND (reference sequence). In DNA, the CDR3 is TGCCAAACTACCTACGAGCAGTACTTC. This encodes CQTTYEQYF.

This rearrangement joins TRBV5-4 to TRBJ2-5, with 8 bases identical to TRBD2. Germline V CDR1 and CDR2: SGHNT, YYREEE (reference sequence). This CDR3 comprises 15 residues. V dropped 4 bases and J dropped 1; count of bases not matched to a gene: 6. Here the CDR3 reads CASSPPAGVQETQYF. CDR3 sequence (DNA): TGTGCCAGCAGCCCCCCAGCGGGGGTCCAAGAGACCCAGTACTTC. The full variable domain, in which reference TRBV5-4 and TRBJ2-5 provide the parts outside the CDR3, is ETGVTQSPTHLIKTRGQQVTLRCSSQSGHNTVSWYQQALGQGPQFIFQYYREEENGRGNFPPRFSGLQFPNYSSELNVNALELDDSALYLCASSPPAGVQETQYFGPGTRLLVL.

This chain uses TRBV7-3 with TRBJ1-1; 7 bases align to TRBD1. V was pared by 5 bases and J by 3 bases, with 6 bases of the junction left unmatched. The CDR3 sequence is 14 residues long. Germline V CDR1 and CDR2: SGHTA, FQGTGA. CDR3 protein: CASSRGTEDTEAFF. The CDR3, as DNA: TGTGCCAGCAGCCGCGGGACAGAGGACACTGAAGCTTTCTTT. The full variable domain, rest sourced from reference TRBV7-3 and TRBJ1-1, is GAGVSQTPSNKVTEKGKYVELRCDPISGHTALYWYRQSLGQGPEFLIYFQGTGAADDSGLPNDRFFAVRPEGSVSTLKIQRTERGDSAVYLCASSRGTEDTEAFFGQGTRLTVV.

Turning to this clone: The sample holds other DNA sequences that translate to the same CDR3. The V and J genes are TRBV6-5 and TRBJ1-1; D possibly corresponds to TRBD1 (6 bases). Trimming removed 0 bases at V and 5 bases at J, with 10 bases between. Germline V gene sequence: CDR1 MNHEY, CDR2 SVGAGI. The CDR3 sequence is 14 residues long. The DNA of the CDR3 is TGTGCCAGCAGTTACTCAGGGGGAGGGACTGAAGCTTTCTTT. As protein: CASSYSGGGTEAFF.

J is TRBJ2-7 and V is TRBV4-1; tentative D call: TRBD1 (6 bases). This CDR3 has 14 amino acids. Germline values: CDR1 MGHRA, CDR2 YSYEKL. Trimming cost V 4 bases and J 2 bases, with 12 bases left between them. CDR3 sequence (DNA): TGCGCCAGCAGCCGGGTACAGGGACCCTACGAGCAGTACTTC. This encodes CASSRVQGPYEQYF.

This chain joins TRBV13 and TRBJ1-5, with a weak D call TRBD1 (6 bases). This CDR3 spans 12 amino acids. With 5 bases removed from V and 6 bases from J, the gap between germline ends came to 8 bases. CDR1 PRHDT and CDR2 FYEKMQ come from the germline V gene (reference sequence). The CDR3 spells CASSTGSQPQHF. The CDR3 coding sequence is TGTGCCAGCAGCACAGGGAGTCAGCCCCAGCATTTT.

This chain connects TRBV15 to TRBJ2-5; 11 bases agree with TRBD2. This CDR3 comprises 15 residues. With 7 bases clipped from V and 4 bases from J, the junction kept 8 bases outside the gene matches. Per germline, CDR1 LNHNV and CDR2 YYDKDF (reference sequence). The CDR3 loop reads CATTSLAGGGETQYF. The CDR3 DNA reads TGTGCCACCACCTCCCTAGCGGGGGGAGGAGAGACCCAGTACTTC.

The chain joins TRBV30 to TRBJ2-7; 7 nucleotides match TRBD1. Trimming cost V 7 bases and J 2 bases; bases outside gene matches: 2. In germline, CDR1 is GTSNPN, CDR2 SVGIG (reference sequence). CDR3 length: 11 amino acids. In DNA form, the CDR3 reads TGTGCCTACAGGGGCCCCTACGAGCAGTACTTC. Translation: CAYRGPYEQYF. Supplemented by reference TRBV30 and TRBJ2-7, the full variable domain reads SQTIHQWPATLVQPVGSPLSLECTVEGTSNPNLYWYRQAAGRGLQLLFYSVGIGQISSEVPQNLSASRPQDRQFILSSKKLLLSDSGFYLCAYRGPYEQYFGPGTRLTVT.

The chain links TRBV7-8 to TRBJ2-1; 8 bases align to TRBD2. J gave up 1 base and V 3 bases, and 8 bases lay outside the gene matches. From germline, CDR1 is SGHVS and CDR2 FQNEAQ. The CDR3 is 17 amino acids. CDR3: CASSLRRGAGSYNEQFF. CDR3 bases: TGTGCCAGCAGCTTGAGGCGGGGGGCTGGTTCCTACAATGAGCAGTTCTTC.

J is TRBJ2-7 and V is TRBV11-2, with 7 bases aligning to TRBD1. The CDR3 is 14 amino acids. Per the germline V gene, CDR1 is SGHAT and CDR2 is FQNNGV. V shed 4 bases, J shed 12 bases, and the junction held 15 bases outside the gene matches. The CDR3 loop reads CASSSLRDSKTRYF. In DNA, the CDR3 is TGTGCCAGCAGCTCCCTCCGGGACAGTAAGACGCGGTACTTC.

This chain links TRBV30 with TRBJ2-1; 11 nucleotides line up with TRBD2. CDR3 length equals 16 residues. Germline trimming cut 0 bases from V and 2 bases from J; bases unmatched to any gene: 3. Germline V gene lookup returns CDR1 GTSNPN and CDR2 SVGIG (reference sequence). CDR3 protein: CAWSVVAGGPYNEQFF. CDR3 DNA: TGTGCCTGGAGTGTAGTAGCGGGGGGGCCCTACAATGAGCAGTTCTTC.

The V call is TRBV2, the J call TRBJ1-3; D is unresolved. The ends were cut back, 7 bases at V and 0 bases at J, with 13 bases in the middle. Germline V gives CDR1 SNHLY, CDR2 FYNNEI. The CDR3 is 15 residues long. CDR3: CASTTRRSSGNTIYF. The CDR3 region has the DNA TGTGCCAGCACCACGAGGAGGAGCTCTGGAAACACCATATATTTT. The full variable domain, completed using reference TRBV2 and TRBJ1-3, is EPEVTQTPSHQVTQMGQEVILRCVPISNHLYFYWYRQILGQKVEFLVSFYNNEISEKSEIFDDQFSVERPDGSNFTLKIRSTKLEDSAMYFCASTTRRSSGNTIYFGEGSWLTVV.

The rearrangement links TRBV4-1 to TRBJ1-3, with 7 bases matching TRBD1. CDR3 length: 17 amino acids. The V segment lost 1 base and the J segment 0 bases; nucleotides outside the gene matches: 6. Per the germline V gene, CDR1 is MGHRA and CDR2 is YSYEKL. CDR3 sequence reads: CASSQVSGGNSGNTIYF. The CDR3 nucleotides read TGCGCCAGCAGCCAAGTGTCAGGGGGAAACTCTGGAAACACCATATATTTT.

The V gene is TRBV5-8, the J gene TRBJ2-7; weak D call: TRBD2 (7 bases). Germline CDR1 is SGHTS and CDR2 is YDEGEE. The V and J ends lost 5 bases and 7 bases respectively, with 25 bases between them. This CDR3 region has 16 residues. CDR3 nucleotides: TGTGCCAGCAGATCCCCTACTAACGGGGGGCTAGGTGAGCAGTACTTC. It is translated as CASRSPTNGGLGEQYF.

This clone has only one observation. The chain has TRBV9 and TRBJ1-1, with TRBD1 matching over 9 bases. J gave up 1 base and V 0 bases, and 7 bases lay outside the gene matches. CDR1 SGDLS and CDR2 YYNGEE come from the germline V gene. The CDR3 totals 17 residues. The CDR3 loop is CASSVGDRVVRNTEAFF. The CDR3 nucleotides are TGTGCCAGCAGCGTAGGGGACAGGGTTGTACGGAACACTGAAGCTTTCTTT.

The V gene is TRBV2, the J gene TRBJ2-3; 8 nucleotides agree with TRBD2. The CDR3 loop spans 15 amino acids. V shed 7 bases and J 4 bases; nucleotides not matched to a gene: 10. Germline loops: CDR1 SNHLY, CDR2 FYNNEI. The CDR3 spells CASTPLAGGADTQYF. DNA for the CDR3: TGTGCCAGCACCCCCTTGGCGGGGGGAGCAGATACGCAGTATTTT.